Shown below are 19 T cell receptor beta chains from a single sample sequenced in a study of blood T cell repertoires in COVID-19. Produced via immunoSEQ multiplex PCR; TCRdb's table is partial and in-frame only. This sample carries about 110,000 clones, 85% of them seen once, and the ten largest clones take under 2.5%. Sequenced sample: peripheral blood. The source of these receptors is a human donor in a cohort sampled during active COVID-19.

CDR3 loop: CASSMSGWDTEAFF. CDR3 sequence (DNA): TGTGCCAGTAGTATGTCGGGGTGGGACACTGAAGCTTTCTTT. The chain joins TRBV19 to TRBJ1-1, with D unresolved. Looked up from germline, CDR1 is LNHDA and CDR2 is SQIVND (reference sequence). This CDR3 contains 14 residues. Trimming took 3 bases from V and 3 from J, leaving 11 bases between them. The full variable domain, in which reference TRBV19 and TRBJ1-1 provide the parts outside the CDR3, is DGGITQSPKYLFRKEGQNVTLSCEQNLNHDAMYWYRQDPGQGLRLIYYSQIVNDFQKGDIAEGYSVSREKKESFPLTVTSAQKNPTAFYLCASSMSGWDTEAFFGQGTRLTVV.

The chain has TRBV4-3 and TRBJ1-3, with TRBD1 identical over 7 bases. Germline CDR1 and CDR2: LGHNA and YSLEER. This CDR3 comprises 16 residues. After removal of 0 bases from V and 0 bases from J, the junction contained 2 bases not matched to a gene. The CDR3, as DNA: TGCGCCAGCAGCCAAGATTGGGACAGCTCTGGAAACACCATATATTTT. This sequence encodes CASSQDWDSSGNTIYF.

CDR3 in DNA: TGTGCCAGCAGCTCCGGCACAGATACGCAGTATTTT. Protein: CASSSGTDTQYF. The J gene is TRBJ2-3, the V gene TRBV28; D is ambiguous. V was clipped by 6 bases and J by 1 base, with 5 bases between them. This CDR3 region has 12 residues. CDR1 is MDHEN and CDR2 is SYDVKM in the germline V gene. The whole variable domain, filled in from reference TRBV28 and TRBJ2-3, reads DVKVTQSSRYLVKRTGEKVFLECVQDMDHENMFWYRQDPGLGLRLIYFSYDVKMKEKGDIPEGYSVSREKKERFSLILESASTNQTSMYLCASSSGTDTQYFGPGTRLTVL.

The CDR3 nucleotides are TGTGCCAGTAGTATGAGGGGGACAGGGATTTTTACCTTGAACACTGAAGCTTTCTTT. Protein product: CASSMRGTGIFTLNTEAFF. The genes are TRBV19 and TRBJ1-1; 9 bases match TRBD1. The CDR3 spans 19 residues. Germline trimming cut 3 bases from V and 0 bases from J; bases unmatched to any gene: 14. Germline CDR1 is LNHDA and CDR2 is SQIVND (reference sequence).

This rearrangement joins TRBV2 to TRBJ2-5; 7 bases fit TRBD2. V shed 2 bases, J shed 1 base, and the junction held 4 bases outside the gene matches. In germline, CDR1 is SNHLY, CDR2 FYNNEI. The CDR3 runs to 15 residues. The CDR3 sequence: CASSERLAAQETQYF. DNA for the CDR3: TGTGCCAGCAGTGAACGGCTAGCGGCCCAAGAGACCCAGTACTTC.

This clone was counted once. The chain employs TRBV27 and TRBJ1-6; no firm D call. V lost 2 bases and J 7 bases, leaving 15 bases between the germline ends. In germline, CDR1 is MNHEY, CDR2 SMNVEV (reference sequence). CDR3 length equals 16 residues. In nucleotides, the CDR3 is TGTGCCAGCAGTTTAGGGTGGGAGTACGTCAATTCACCCCTCCACTTT. It specifies CASSLGWEYVNSPLHF.

V gene TRBV10-3 combines with J gene TRBJ2-1; D is possibly TRBD2 (5 bases). CDR3 size: 15 residues. The V gene's germline CDR1 is ENHRY and CDR2 SYGVKD. V gave up 3 bases and J gave up 0 bases, with 9 bases separating them. The CDR3 DNA follows: TGTGCCATCAGTGAACGGGGAAACTCCTACAATGAGCAGTTCTTC. It translates to CAISERGNSYNEQFF.

The chain recombines TRBV7-3 with TRBJ2-3; 8 positions agree with TRBD1. Germline CDR1 SGHTA, CDR2 FQGTGA. The CDR3 sequence is 14 residues long. The V gene end was trimmed by 8 bases and the J gene end by 1 base; junction bases not matched to a gene: 5. The CDR3 loop reads CASCQGQGTDTQYF. CDR3 DNA sequence: TGTGCCAGCTGTCAGGGACAGGGCACAGATACGCAGTATTTT.

The rearrangement links TRBV3-1 (or the pseudogene TRBV3-2) to TRBJ2-3; D is perhaps TRBD2 (6 bases). V lost 7 bases, J lost 6 bases, and 14 bases lay in between. CDR1 is LGHDT and CDR2 is YNNKEL in the germline V gene (reference sequence). There are 13 residues in the CDR3. The DNA of the CDR3 is TGTGCCAGCACCAAAGGAGGGAGGGATACGCAGTATTTT. This codes for CASTKGGRDTQYF.

The gene calls are TRBV2 and TRBJ1-1; D is uncertain. Trimming stripped 8 bases from V and 4 bases from J, with 20 bases between. The germline CDR1 and CDR2 sequences are SNHLY and FYNNEI. CDR3 length: 15 amino acids. The CDR3 is CASGPRTTSGTEAFF. The CDR3 region has the DNA TGTGCCAGCGGCCCCCGGACGACGAGCGGCACTGAAGCTTTCTTT.

The chain has TRBV18 and TRBJ2-5, with D possibly being TRBD2 (5 bases). V shed 0 bases and J shed 5 bases, with 13 bases lying between them. CDR1 and CDR2 (germline): KGHSH, LQKENI. The CDR3 has 15 residues. CDR3: CASSPPTGYQETQYF. The CDR3 DNA reads TGTGCCAGCTCACCACCAACGGGGTATCAGGAGACCCAGTACTTC. Together with reference TRBV18 and TRBJ2-5, the CDR3 gives the full variable domain: NAGVMQNPRHLVRRRGQEARLRCSPMKGHSHVYWYRQLPEEGLKFMVYLQKENIIDESGMPKERFSAEFPKEGPSILRIQQVVRGDSAAYFCASSPPTGYQETQYFGPGTRLLVL.

The DNA for the CDR3 is TGTGCCAGCAGTACCACTAGCGGCAACAAAAACATTCAGTACTTC. Encoded protein: CASSTTSGNKNIQYF. The chain links TRBV3-1 (or the pseudogene TRBV3-2) to TRBJ2-4; 8 bases are shared with TRBD2. V shed 6 bases and J 3 bases; nucleotides not matched to a gene: 7. The CDR3 loop spans 15 amino acids. CDR1 is LGHDT, CDR2 YNNKEL, per germline (reference sequence).

This chain links TRBV4-2 with TRBJ1-1; D perhaps matches TRBD1 (6 bases). Germline CDR1 reads LGHNA; CDR2 reads YNFKEQ. Trimming shortened V by 0 bases and J by 6 bases, and 14 bases separated the two germline ends. The CDR3 is 15 residues long. The CDR3 protein is CASSQDGAGDPEAFF. The CDR3 bases are TGTGCCAGCAGCCAAGATGGGGCAGGGGACCCTGAAGCTTTCTTT.

J is TRBJ1-5 and V is TRBV18, with 8 bases lining up with TRBD1. Losses at the gene ends were 3 bases for V and 0 bases for J; bases not matched to a gene: 4. Germline-derived CDR1 and CDR2 are KGHSH and LQKENI. The CDR3 is 16 amino acids. The CDR3 DNA follows: TGTGCCAGCTCACCCGGGACAGGACCTAGCAATCAGCCCCAGCATTTT. It yields the protein CASSPGTGPSNQPQHF.

The count of this clone is one. V usage is TRBV4-1 and J usage is TRBJ2-2; no definite D call. V lost 0 bases, J lost 6 bases, and 14 bases lay in between. The CDR3 runs to 16 residues. The germline CDR1 and CDR2 sequences are MGHRA and YSYEKL. CDR3 DNA: TGCGCCAGCAGCCAAGATCTCACTATCAGATCCGGGGAGCTGTTTTTT. Translation gives CASSQDLTIRSGELFF.

The rearrangement links TRBV3-1 (or the pseudogene TRBV3-2) to TRBJ1-1; 7 nucleotides match TRBD1. The CDR3 is made up of 16 amino acids. The V gene's germline CDR1 is LGHDT and CDR2 YNNKEL (reference sequence). The junction had 9 bases not matched to a gene; V was cut back by 3 bases and J by 2 bases. CDR3: CASSHYDRESNTEAFF. As DNA, the CDR3 is TGTGCCAGCAGCCATTATGACAGGGAGTCTAACACTGAAGCTTTCTTT.

In its sample, this clone was seen a few times. The chain recombines TRBV6-6 with TRBJ1-1; tentatively, D is TRBD1 (6 bases). Trimming took off 5 bases at V and 1 base at J, with 8 bases between the two ends. Germline CDR1 MNHNY, CDR2 SVGAGI (reference sequence). The CDR3 runs to 13 residues. The CDR3 DNA sequence: TGTGCCAGCAGTGAGGGACAGAACACTGAAGCTTTCTTT. This sequence encodes CASSEGQNTEAFF.

The chain couples TRBV19 to TRBJ2-6; no clear D. Germline CDR1 and CDR2: LNHDA and SQIVND (reference sequence). The CDR3 is made up of 15 amino acids. The V end lost 6 bases, the J end lost 1 base, and 10 bases lay between the germline ends. CDR3 DNA sequence: TGTGCCAGTAGCCCTCAGGTGTCTGGGGCCAACGTCCTGACTTTC. Translated: CASSPQVSGANVLTF.

This chain joins TRBV5-1 and TRBJ2-7; 7 bases line up with TRBD2. V was clipped by 2 bases and J by 3 bases; unmatched bases: 2. Germline V gene data show CDR1 as SGHRS and CDR2 as YFSETQ. The length of the CDR3 is 13 residues. The CDR3 nucleotides are TGCGCCAGCAGCTTCTTAGCGGGCTACGAGCAGTACTTC. It translates to CASSFLAGYEQYF.